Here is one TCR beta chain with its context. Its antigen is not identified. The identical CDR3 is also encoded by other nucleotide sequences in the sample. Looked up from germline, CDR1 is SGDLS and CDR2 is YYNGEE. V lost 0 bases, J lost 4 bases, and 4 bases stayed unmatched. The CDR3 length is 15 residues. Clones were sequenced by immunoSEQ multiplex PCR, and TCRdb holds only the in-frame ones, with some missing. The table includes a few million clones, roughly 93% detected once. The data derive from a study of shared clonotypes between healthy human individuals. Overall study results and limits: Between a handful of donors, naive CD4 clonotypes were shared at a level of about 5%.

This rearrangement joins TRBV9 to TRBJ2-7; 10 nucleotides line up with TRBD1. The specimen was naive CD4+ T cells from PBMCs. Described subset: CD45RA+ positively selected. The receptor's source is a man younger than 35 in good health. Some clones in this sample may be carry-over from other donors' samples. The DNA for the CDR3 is TGTGCCAGCAGCGTAGTTGCGGGACAGGGGTACGAGCAGTACTTC. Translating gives CASSVVAGQGYEQYF.